This is a list of T cell receptor beta chains from one sample in a study of blood T cell repertoires in COVID-19. Libraries were prepared by immunoSEQ multiplex PCR; TCRdb keeps only in-frame clonotypes and omits some of them. The sample consists of 75,000 to 100,000 clones, 83% of them appearing once. What was sequenced was peripheral blood. All receptors derive from a woman of 80 years or more with acute or convalescent COVID-19. CDR3s include the opening cysteine and the closing phenylalanine or tryptophan. D genes are given only for firm matches.

TRBD1	TRBV5-8	16	TRBJ2-1	CASSLGTGISYNEQFF
.	TRBV18	15	TRBJ2-5	CASSRSGTFEETQYF
TRBD2	TRBV5-1	17	TRBJ2-5	CASSLEAGLAGGETQYF
.	TRBV29-1	14	TRBJ2-1	CSVRALLRGNEQFF
TRBD2	TRBV28	15	TRBJ2-7	CASSVPSGNSYEQYF
.	TRBV21-1	16	TRBJ1-6	CASSKTQVSYNSPLHF
TRBD2	TRBV5-1	17	TRBJ2-1	CASSPSGSLPIYNEQFF
.	TRBV5-1	13	TRBJ2-5	CASSLSGKETQYF
.	TRBV27	17	TRBJ1-4	CASSLSRGGASNEKLFF
.	TRBV5-6	14	TRBJ1-2	CASSFGRGRYGYTF
.	TRBV5-4	16	TRBJ2-1	CASSLGAGTYYDEQFF
TRBD2	TRBV7-2	19	TRBJ2-1	CASSLVPGLAGDQGNEQFF
TRBD1	TRBV18	13	TRBJ2-7	CASSPDRAYEQYF
.	TRBV6-2/TRBV6-3	15	TRBJ1-6	CASSYPLLDNSPLHF
.	TRBV24-1	14	TRBJ2-5	CATSERGQQETQYF
.	TRBV21-1	17	TRBJ2-7	CASSKALLAGISYEQYF
TRBD2	TRBV18	16	TRBJ2-2	CASSLAGGPNTGELFF
.	TRBV5-1	14	TRBJ2-5	CASSLRQGGETQYF
TRBD1	TRBV7-2	14	TRBJ1-5	CASSPGQGNQPQHF
.	TRBV12-3/TRBV12-4	13	TRBJ1-2	CASSSAGIDGYTF
.	TRBV19	15	TRBJ2-3	CASSDTGDYTDTQYF
TRBD1	TRBV5-8	16	TRBJ1-1	CASSLTFVRTGGLAFF
.	TRBV15	16	TRBJ2-2	CATSRAEGTYTGELFF
.	TRBV19	18	TRBJ2-1	CASSPRRTRYTVNNEQFF
TRBD2	TRBV29-1	14	TRBJ2-7	CSVDGGRAPYEQYF
TRBD2	TRBV28	15	TRBJ2-3	CASSDSSGRPDTQYF
TRBD1	TRBV19	17	TRBJ1-6	CASSIGTGASGDSPLHF
TRBD1	TRBV6-5	15	TRBJ2-1	CASRRQGANYNEQFF
TRBD2	TRBV6-5	14	TRBJ2-2	CASTASGSPGELFF